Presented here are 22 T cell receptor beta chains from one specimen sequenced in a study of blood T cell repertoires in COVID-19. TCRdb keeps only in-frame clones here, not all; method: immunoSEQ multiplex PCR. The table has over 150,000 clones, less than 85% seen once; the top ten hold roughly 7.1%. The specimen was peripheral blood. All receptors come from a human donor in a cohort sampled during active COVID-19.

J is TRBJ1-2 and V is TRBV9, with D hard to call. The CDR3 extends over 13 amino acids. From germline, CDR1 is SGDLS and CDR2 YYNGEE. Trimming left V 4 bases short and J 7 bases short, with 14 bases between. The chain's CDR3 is CASSPGEDGGYTF. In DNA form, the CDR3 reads TGTGCCAGCAGCCCTGGGGAGGATGGTGGCTACACCTTC.

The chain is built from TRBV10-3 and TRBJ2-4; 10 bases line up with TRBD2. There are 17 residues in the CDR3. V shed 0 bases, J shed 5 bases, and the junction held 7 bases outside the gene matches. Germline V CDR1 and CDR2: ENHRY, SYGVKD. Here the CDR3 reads CAISESSGGGYQNIQYF. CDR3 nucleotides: TGTGCCATCAGTGAGTCGAGCGGGGGGGGCTACCAAAACATTCAGTACTTC.

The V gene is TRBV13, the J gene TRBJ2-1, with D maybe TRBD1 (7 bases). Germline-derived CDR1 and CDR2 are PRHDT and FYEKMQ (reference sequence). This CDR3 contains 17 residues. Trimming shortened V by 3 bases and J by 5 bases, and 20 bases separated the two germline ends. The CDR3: CASSLADRVRGDNEQFF. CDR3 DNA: TGTGCCAGCAGCTTGGCCGACAGGGTAAGGGGGGACAATGAGCAGTTCTTC.

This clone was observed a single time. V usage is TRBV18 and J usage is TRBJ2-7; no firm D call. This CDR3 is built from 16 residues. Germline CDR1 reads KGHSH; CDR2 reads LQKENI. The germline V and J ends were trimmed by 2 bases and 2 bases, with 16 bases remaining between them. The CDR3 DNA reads TGTGCCAGCTCACCATCCACCGTCCTTACAGCCTACGAGCAGTACTTC. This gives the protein CASSPSTVLTAYEQYF.

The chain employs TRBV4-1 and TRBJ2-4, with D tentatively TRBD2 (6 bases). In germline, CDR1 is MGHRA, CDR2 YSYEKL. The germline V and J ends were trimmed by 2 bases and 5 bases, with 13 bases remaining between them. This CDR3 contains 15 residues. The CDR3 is CASSQLGRTENIQYF. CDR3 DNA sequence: TGCGCCAGCAGCCAACTTGGGAGGACGGAAAACATTCAGTACTTC.

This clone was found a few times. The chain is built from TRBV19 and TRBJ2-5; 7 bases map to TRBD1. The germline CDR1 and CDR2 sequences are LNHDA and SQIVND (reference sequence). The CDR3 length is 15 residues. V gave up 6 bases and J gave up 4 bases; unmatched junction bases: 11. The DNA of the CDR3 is TGTGCCAGTAGCGCACTTGGGACAGATCGAGAGACCCAGTACTTC. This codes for CASSALGTDRETQYF. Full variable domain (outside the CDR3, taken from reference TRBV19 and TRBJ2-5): DGGITQSPKYLFRKEGQNVTLSCEQNLNHDAMYWYRQDPGQGLRLIYYSQIVNDFQKGDIAEGYSVSREKKESFPLTVTSAQKNPTAFYLCASSALGTDRETQYFGPGTRLLVL.

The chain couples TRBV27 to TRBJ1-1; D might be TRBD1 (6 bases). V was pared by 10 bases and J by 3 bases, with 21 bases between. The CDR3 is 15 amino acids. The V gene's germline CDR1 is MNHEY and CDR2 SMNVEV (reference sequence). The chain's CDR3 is CATYPGTGLDTEAFF. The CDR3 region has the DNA TGTGCCACCTACCCGGGTACAGGGCTGGACACTGAAGCTTTCTTT.

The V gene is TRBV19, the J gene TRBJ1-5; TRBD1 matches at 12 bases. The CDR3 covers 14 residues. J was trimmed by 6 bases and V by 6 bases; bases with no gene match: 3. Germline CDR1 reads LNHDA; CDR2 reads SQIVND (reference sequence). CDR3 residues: CASRGTGGGQPQHF. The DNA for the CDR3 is TGTGCCAGTAGGGGGACAGGGGGCGGTCAGCCCCAGCATTTT.

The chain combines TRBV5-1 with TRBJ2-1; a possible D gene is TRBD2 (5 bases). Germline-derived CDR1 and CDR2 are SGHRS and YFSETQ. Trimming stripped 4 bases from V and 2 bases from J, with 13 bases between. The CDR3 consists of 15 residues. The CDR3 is CASSEGSPPYNEQFF. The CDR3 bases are TGCGCCAGCAGCGAAGGGAGCCCCCCCTACAATGAGCAGTTCTTC.

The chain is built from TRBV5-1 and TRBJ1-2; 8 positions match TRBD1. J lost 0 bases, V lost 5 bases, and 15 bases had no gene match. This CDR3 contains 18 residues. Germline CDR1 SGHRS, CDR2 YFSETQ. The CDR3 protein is CASRNLLWTGNSNYGYTF. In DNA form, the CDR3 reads TGCGCCAGCAGAAACCTTCTTTGGACAGGGAATTCTAACTATGGCTACACCTTC.

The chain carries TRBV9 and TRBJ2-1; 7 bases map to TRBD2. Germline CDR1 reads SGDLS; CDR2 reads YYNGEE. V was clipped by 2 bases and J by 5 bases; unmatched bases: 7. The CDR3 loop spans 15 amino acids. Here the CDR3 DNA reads TGTGCCAGCAGCGTGACTAGCCTCAGGGACAATGAGCAGTTCTTC. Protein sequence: CASSVTSLRDNEQFF.

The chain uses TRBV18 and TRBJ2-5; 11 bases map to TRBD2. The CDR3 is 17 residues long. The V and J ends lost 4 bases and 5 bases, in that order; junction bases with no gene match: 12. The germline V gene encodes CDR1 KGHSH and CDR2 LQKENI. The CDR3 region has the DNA TGTGCCAGCTCACTACTCCTAGCGGGGGGCTCAACTGAGACCCAGTACTTC. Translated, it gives CASSLLLAGGSTETQYF.

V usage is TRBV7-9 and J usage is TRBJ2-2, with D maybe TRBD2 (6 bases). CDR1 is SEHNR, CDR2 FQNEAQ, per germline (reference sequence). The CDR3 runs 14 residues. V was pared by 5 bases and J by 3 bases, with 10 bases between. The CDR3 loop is CASSGGKDTGELFF. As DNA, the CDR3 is TGTGCCAGCAGCGGGGGGAAGGACACCGGGGAGCTGTTTTTT.

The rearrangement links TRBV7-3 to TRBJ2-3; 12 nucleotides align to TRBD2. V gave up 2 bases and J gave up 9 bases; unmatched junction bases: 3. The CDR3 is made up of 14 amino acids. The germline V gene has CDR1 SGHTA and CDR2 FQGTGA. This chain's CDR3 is CASSLSLAGGTQYF. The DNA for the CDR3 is TGTGCCAGCAGCTTATCCCTAGCGGGGGGGACGCAGTATTTT.

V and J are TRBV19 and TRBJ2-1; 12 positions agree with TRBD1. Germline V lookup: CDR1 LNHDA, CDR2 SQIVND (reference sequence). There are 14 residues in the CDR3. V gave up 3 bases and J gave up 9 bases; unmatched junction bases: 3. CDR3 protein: CASSMGQGAGEQFF. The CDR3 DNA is TGTGCCAGTAGTATGGGACAGGGGGCGGGTGAGCAGTTCTTC.

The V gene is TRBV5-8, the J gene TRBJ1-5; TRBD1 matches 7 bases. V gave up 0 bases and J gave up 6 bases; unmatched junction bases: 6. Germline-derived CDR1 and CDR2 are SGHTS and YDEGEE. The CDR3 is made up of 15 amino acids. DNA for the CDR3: TGTGCCAGCAGCTTGGTGGCAGGGGGTATTCAGCCCCAGCATTTT. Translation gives CASSLVAGGIQPQHF.

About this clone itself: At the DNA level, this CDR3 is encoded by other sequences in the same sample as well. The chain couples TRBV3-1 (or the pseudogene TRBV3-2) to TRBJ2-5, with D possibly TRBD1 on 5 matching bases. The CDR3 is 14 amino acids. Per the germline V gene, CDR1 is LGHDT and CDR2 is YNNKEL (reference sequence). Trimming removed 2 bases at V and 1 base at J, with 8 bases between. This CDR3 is CASSQLGLQETQYF. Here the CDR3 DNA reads TGTGCCAGCAGCCAACTGGGGCTCCAAGAGACCCAGTACTTC.

CDR3: CASSTVQGADTEAFF. The DNA of the CDR3 is TGCGCCAGCAGCACCGTACAGGGGGCGGACACTGAAGCTTTCTTT. The chain joins TRBV5-1 to TRBJ1-1; TRBD1 aligns across 9 bases. Trimming took 4 bases from V and 3 from J; bases not matched to a gene: 7. The CDR3 is 15 residues long. Germline V gene data show CDR1 as SGHRS and CDR2 as YFSETQ.

CDR3 region: CASSLELGSGGLYNEQFF. The CDR3 region has the DNA TGCGCCAGCAGCTTGGAACTTGGTAGCGGGGGTTTGTACAATGAGCAGTTCTTC. The genes are TRBV5-1 and TRBJ2-1; 9 bases are shared with TRBD2. The CDR3 is 18 amino acids. The V gene's germline CDR1 is SGHRS and CDR2 YFSETQ. Unmatched junction bases numbered 11, after V lost 0 bases and J lost 4 bases. The full variable domain, rest sourced from reference TRBV5-1 and TRBJ2-1, is KAGVTQTPRYLIKTRGQQVTLSCSPISGHRSVSWYQQTPGQGLQFLFEYFSETQRNKGNFPGRFSGRQFSNSRSEMNVSTLELGDSALYLCASSLELGSGGLYNEQFFGPGTRLTVL.

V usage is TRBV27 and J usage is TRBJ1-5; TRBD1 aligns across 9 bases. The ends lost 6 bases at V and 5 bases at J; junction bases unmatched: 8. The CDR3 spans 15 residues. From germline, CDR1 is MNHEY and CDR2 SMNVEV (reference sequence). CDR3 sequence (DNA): TGTGCCAGCAGAAGGACAGGGGTATCGGATCAGCCCCAGCATTTT. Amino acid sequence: CASRRTGVSDQPQHF.

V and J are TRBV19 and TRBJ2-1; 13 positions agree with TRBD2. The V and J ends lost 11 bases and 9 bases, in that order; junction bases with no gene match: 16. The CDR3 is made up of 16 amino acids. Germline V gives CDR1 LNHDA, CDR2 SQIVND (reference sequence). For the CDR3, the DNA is TGTGCCGCCGGAAGGGGACTAGCGGGGCCACGAGGTGAGCAGTTCTTC. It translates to CAAGRGLAGPRGEQFF.

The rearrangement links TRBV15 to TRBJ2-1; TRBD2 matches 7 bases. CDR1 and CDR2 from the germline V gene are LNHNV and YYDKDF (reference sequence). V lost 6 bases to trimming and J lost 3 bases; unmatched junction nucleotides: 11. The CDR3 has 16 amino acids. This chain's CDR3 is CATRDSAGLLYNEQFF. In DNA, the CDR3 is TGTGCCACCAGGGACTCCGCGGGACTACTCTACAATGAGCAGTTCTTC.